This T cell receptor (beta chain) was captured in a study of post-analysis software for immune sequencing data. General study points: Four or five TRBV segments, TRBV5-6, TRBV5-1 and TRBV20-1 among them, were found more frequent in patients than controls.

Every TCR beta cDNA library bore unique molecular identifiers. TCRdb reprocessed the PCR reads via MiXCR and lists one record per CDR3 protein. The data contain hundreds of thousands of distinct CDR3 sequences, 59% of them singletons. Concerning this clonotype itself: The antigen is unknown.

CDR1 is MNHEY, CDR2 SVGAGI, per germline. CDR3 size: 16 residues. Trimming at V came to 5 bases and at J to 6 bases, leaving 6 bases not matched to a gene. Sequences were obtained from blood. The sequence derives from a girl under 10 years old with multiple sclerosis. V and J are TRBV6-5 and TRBJ2-3; 15 bases align to TRBD2. Here the CDR3 reads CASSPGLAGGPDTQYF. DNA for the CDR3: TGTGCCAGCAGTCCTGGACTAGCGGGGGGGCCGGATACGCAGTATTTT.